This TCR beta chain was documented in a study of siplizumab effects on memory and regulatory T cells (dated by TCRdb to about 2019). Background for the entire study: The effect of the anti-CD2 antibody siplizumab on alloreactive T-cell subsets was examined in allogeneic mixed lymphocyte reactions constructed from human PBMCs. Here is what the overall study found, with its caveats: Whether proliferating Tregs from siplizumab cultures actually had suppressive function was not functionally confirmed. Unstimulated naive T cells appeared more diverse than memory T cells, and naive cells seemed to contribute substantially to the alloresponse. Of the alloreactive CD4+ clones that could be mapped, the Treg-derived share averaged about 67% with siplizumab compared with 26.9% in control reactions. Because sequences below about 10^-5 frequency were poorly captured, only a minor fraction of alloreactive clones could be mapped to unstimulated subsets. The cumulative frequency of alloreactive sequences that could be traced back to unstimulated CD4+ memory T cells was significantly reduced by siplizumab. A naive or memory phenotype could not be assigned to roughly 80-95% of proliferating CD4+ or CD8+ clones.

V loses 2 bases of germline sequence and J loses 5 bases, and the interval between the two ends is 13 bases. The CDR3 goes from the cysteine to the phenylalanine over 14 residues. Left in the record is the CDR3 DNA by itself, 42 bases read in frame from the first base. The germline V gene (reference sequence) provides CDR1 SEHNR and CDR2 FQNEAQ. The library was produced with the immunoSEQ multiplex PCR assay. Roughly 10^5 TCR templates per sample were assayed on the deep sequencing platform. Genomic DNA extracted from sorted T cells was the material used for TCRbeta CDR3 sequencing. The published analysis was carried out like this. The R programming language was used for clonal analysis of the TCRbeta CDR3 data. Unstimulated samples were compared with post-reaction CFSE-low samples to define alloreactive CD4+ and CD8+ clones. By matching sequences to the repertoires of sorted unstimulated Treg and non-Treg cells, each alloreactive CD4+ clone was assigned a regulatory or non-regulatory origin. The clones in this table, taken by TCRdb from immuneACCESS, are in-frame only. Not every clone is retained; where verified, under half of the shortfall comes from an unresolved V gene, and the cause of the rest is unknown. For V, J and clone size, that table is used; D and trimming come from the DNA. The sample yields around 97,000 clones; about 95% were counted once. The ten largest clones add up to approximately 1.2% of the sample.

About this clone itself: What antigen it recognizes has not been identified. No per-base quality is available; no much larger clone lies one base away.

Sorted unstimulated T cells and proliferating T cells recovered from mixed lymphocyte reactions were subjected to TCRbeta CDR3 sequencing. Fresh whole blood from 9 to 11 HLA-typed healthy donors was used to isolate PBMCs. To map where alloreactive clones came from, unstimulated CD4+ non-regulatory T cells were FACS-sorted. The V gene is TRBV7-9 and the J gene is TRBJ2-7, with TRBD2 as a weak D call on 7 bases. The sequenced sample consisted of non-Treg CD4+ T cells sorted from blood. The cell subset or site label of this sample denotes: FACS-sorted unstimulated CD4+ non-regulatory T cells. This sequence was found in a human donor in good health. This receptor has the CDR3 CASSLRGAKNEQYF. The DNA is TGTGCCAGCAGCTTACGGGGGGCAAAAAACGAGCAGTACTTC.